These 14 T cell receptor beta chains were all obtained from the same sample, sequenced in a study of lymphopenia after photon versus proton radiotherapy. Only in-frame clones appear in the TCRdb table, and some are missing; sequencing was by immunoSEQ multiplex PCR. The sample shows 75,000 to 95,000 clones, around 88% of them seen only once. This material consisted of peripheral blood, taken from a patient treated with proton-based radiotherapy. Receptors were obtained from a man in his sixties with pancreatic cancer.

This clone has a handful of counts. The CDR3 bases are TGTGCCAGCAGCCCCAAACCGGGGCAGCTCACAGATACGCAGTATTTT. This translates into CASSPKPGQLTDTQYF. The chain is built from TRBV9 and TRBJ2-3; possibly TRBD1 or TRBD2 for D (5 bases each). Germline V gene data show CDR1 as SGDLS and CDR2 as YYNGEE. V dropped 4 bases and J dropped 2 bases, with 17 bases sitting between them. The CDR3 has 16 amino acids.

The chain has TRBV25-1 and TRBJ1-1; D is unresolved. Germline CDR1 and CDR2: MGHDK and SYGVNS. CDR3 length equals 13 residues. V dropped 2 bases and J dropped 6 bases, with 10 bases sitting between them. The CDR3, as DNA: TGTGCCAGCAGTGAAGGGTTGGTGTCTGAAGCTTTCTTT. This gives the protein CASSEGLVSEAFF.

V is TRBV27 and J is TRBJ1-2, with no clear D. Trimming left V 2 bases short and J 4 bases short, with 14 bases between. Per the germline V gene, CDR1 is MNHEY and CDR2 is SMNVEV (reference sequence). The CDR3 spans 15 residues. This chain's CDR3 is CASSLRAPALYGYTF. In nucleotides, the CDR3 is TGTGCCAGCAGTTTAAGGGCGCCAGCGCTCTATGGCTACACCTTC.

The chain employs TRBV5-4 and TRBJ2-1, with 12 nucleotides matching TRBD2. The CDR3 sequence is 18 residues long. Germline CDR1 is SGHNT and CDR2 is YYREEE (reference sequence). V lost 0 bases and J lost 8; bases outside the gene matches: 12. CDR3 sequence reads: CASSLASLAGGPGDEQFF. The CDR3 bases are TGTGCCAGCAGCTTGGCCTCGCTAGCGGGAGGGCCGGGGGATGAGCAGTTCTTC.

DNA for the CDR3: TGTGCCAGCAGCTTGACCCCGGGAGATGAGCAGTTCTTC. Residues: CASSLTPGDEQFF. J is TRBJ2-1 and V is TRBV9; possible D gene TRBD2, 6 bases. The CDR3 sequence is 13 residues long. The V gene's germline CDR1 is SGDLS and CDR2 YYNGEE. The V and J ends lost 4 bases and 8 bases respectively, with 13 bases between them. Full variable domain (missing parts from reference TRBV9 and TRBJ2-1): DSGVTQTPKHLITATGQRVTLRCSPRSGDLSVYWYQQSLDQGLQFLIQYYNGEERAKGNILERFSAQQFPDLHSELNLSSLELGDSALYFCASSLTPGDEQFFGPGTRLTVL.

This chain joins TRBV7-9 and TRBJ2-5; no definite D call. Germline V gene data show CDR1 as SEHNR and CDR2 as FQNEAQ (reference sequence). Trimming took off 3 bases at V and 5 bases at J, with 16 bases between the two ends. This CDR3 is built from 15 residues. The CDR3 DNA sequence: TGTGCCAGCAGCTTCCAGACGTCCCGATCGGAGACCCAGTACTTC. It is translated as CASSFQTSRSETQYF.

The chain has TRBV1 and TRBJ2-7; TRBD1, the table's D call, lacks a check against the DNA. TRBV1 is shown as a pseudogene. This CDR3 contains 16 residues. In DNA form, the CDR3 reads TGCACCAGCAGCCAACTTACCGGGACAGGGAGTTACGAGCAGTACTTC. This encodes CTSSQLTGTGSYEQYF.

The count of this clone is one. This chain links TRBV9 with TRBJ1-3; D not certain. The CDR3 loop spans 15 amino acids. The germline gives CDR1 SGDLS, CDR2 YYNGEE. The V end was cut by 6 bases, the J end by 2 bases, with 15 bases between. The CDR3 DNA reads as TGTGCCAGCACCCCGAGGGAGATTGCTGGAAACACCATATATTTT. It codes for CASTPREIAGNTIYF.

This chain connects TRBV29-1 to TRBJ2-5; 7 bases are a match to TRBD2. V was clipped by 7 bases and J by 5 bases; unmatched bases: 7. The CDR3 length is 12 residues. CDR1 SQVTM and CDR2 ANQGSEA come from the germline V gene. The CDR3 here is CSERTGGETQYF. Here the CDR3 DNA reads TGCAGCGAAAGGACGGGGGGTGAGACCCAGTACTTC.

The CDR3 DNA follows: TGTGCTAGTGGTCGTGGGACCGGGGAGCTGTTTTTT. Amino acid sequence: CASGRGTGELFF. This chain links TRBV12-5 with TRBJ2-2; D unclear. The CDR3 totals 12 residues. V gave up 5 bases and J gave up 5 bases, with 6 bases separating them. CDR1 and CDR2 (germline): LGHNT, FRNRAP.

The chain combines TRBV10-1 with TRBJ2-5; 10 bases are shared with TRBD1. CDR1 and CDR2 from the germline V gene are WNHNN and SYGVQD (reference sequence). The CDR3 has 16 amino acids. The trim removed 7 bases at V and 1 base at J, leaving 9 bases unmatched. The CDR3: CASMGQGTTLQETQYF. CDR3 coding DNA: TGCGCCAGCATGGGACAGGGGACAACTCTCCAAGAGACCCAGTACTTC.

The rearrangement uses TRBV7-8 and TRBJ2-7; 7 bases are a match to TRBD1. The CDR3 runs 14 residues. The germline gives CDR1 SGHVS, CDR2 FQNEAQ. J was trimmed by 6 bases and V by 1 base; bases with no gene match: 6. CDR3 loop: CASSLDRGSREQYF. CDR3 nucleotides: TGTGCCAGCAGCTTAGACAGGGGATCTCGCGAGCAGTACTTC.

The V gene is TRBV11-2, the J gene TRBJ2-7; D unclear. The CDR3 is 14 amino acids. Between the trimmed V and J ends, which lost 2 bases and 4 bases, there was a span of 12 bases. Per the germline V gene, CDR1 is SGHAT and CDR2 is FQNNGV. The CDR3 DNA follows: TGTGCCAGCAGCTTATCAGGAGTCGTTTACGAGCAGTACTTC. Translating gives CASSLSGVVYEQYF. Full variable domain (rest looked up from reference TRBV11-2 and TRBJ2-7): EAGVAQSPRYKIIEKRQSVAFWCNPISGHATLYWYQQILGQGPKLLIQFQNNGVVDDSQLPKDRFSAERLKGVDSTLKIQPAKLEDSAVYLCASSLSGVVYEQYFGPGTRLTVT.

This clone was counted a single time. V is TRBV7-2 and J is TRBJ1-4, with 9 bases fitting TRBD1. V dropped 3 bases and J dropped 8; count of bases not matched to a gene: 7. CDR1 SGHTA and CDR2 FQGNSA come from the germline V gene. The CDR3 is 15 amino acids. CDR3 nucleotides: TGTGCCAGCAGCTTGGGGACAGGGACGATCGAAAAACTGTTTTTT. Translation gives CASSLGTGTIEKLFF.